This T cell receptor beta chain stems from a study of T cell responses to AZD1222 COVID-19 vaccine. Study conclusions and caveats: Clonal diversity may have been underestimated, and the donors were mostly white British, with more females than males. Repertoires were obtained only post-peak T cell response.

Second doses were pooled across both intervals (about 4 or about 12 weeks). This CDR3 comprises 13 residues. Between the trimmed V and J ends, which lost 5 bases and 9 bases, there was a span of 14 bases. The germline gives CDR1 MNHEY, CDR2 SMNVEV (reference sequence). As regards this clone: Its specificity is not known.

TCRdb's copy holds only in-frame clones and misses some; the assay was immunoSEQ multiplex PCR. The sample yields tens of thousands of clones, around 87% seen once. This sample comprised peripheral blood, obtained 28 days after the second AZD1222 dose. The receptor was derived from an adult who received the AZD1222 COVID-19 vaccine. The chain combines TRBV27 with TRBJ1-5, with a weak D call TRBD1 (5 bases). CDR3 region: CASSLGLRGPQHF. In DNA form, the CDR3 reads TGTGCCAGCAGTCTGGGACTGAGGGGGCCCCAGCATTTT.